This T cell receptor beta chain was profiled in a study of blood T cells in healthy people across ages. Together with a sample-barcoded 5' primer, a J-beta primer mix was included in a second PCR lasting roughly 7 to 11 cycles. TCRdb re-analysed the 5' RACE reads in MiXCR, keeping a single row per CDR3 protein. The sample contains about 1,500,000 distinct CDR3 sequences, under 30% of which appear only once. On this clonotype itself: A much bigger clone sits one base away, suggesting this may be a read error.

The receptor was derived from a woman aged 30 to 39 in good health. The specimen was blood.

CDR3 residues: CACSAQPGQGSPLHF. CDR3 coding DNA: TGTGCCTGCAGCGCGCAACCGGGACAAGGCTCACCCCTCCACTTT. This chain links TRBV9 with TRBJ1-6; D perhaps matches TRBD1 (6 bases). CDR3 size: 15 residues. CDR1 and CDR2 (germline): SGDLS, YYNGEE.